Following are 32 T cell receptor beta chains from one sample sequenced in a study of cytomegalovirus exposure and HLA in healthy donors. It was with 60 Vbeta and 13 Jbeta primers that the PCR ran. Produced via immunoSEQ multiplex PCR; TCRdb's table is partial and in-frame only. This sample carries 100,000 to 150,000 clones, about three quarters of them seen once, and the ten largest clones take about 4%. Sequenced input: PBMCs. The receptors originated from a man aged 30-40 years in good health and CMV-seronegative.

The J gene is TRBJ2-7, the V gene TRBV6-6, with D perhaps matching TRBD2 (6 bases). Germline lookup yields CDR1 MNHNY and CDR2 SVGAGI (reference sequence). CDR3 length equals 14 residues. Trimming took off 2 bases at V and 3 bases at J, with 11 bases between the two ends. DNA for the CDR3: TGTGCCAGCAGTTACCTCGGGGGAAGCTACGAGCAGTACTTC. Translated: CASSYLGGSYEQYF.

The rearrangement uses TRBV28 and TRBJ1-5; unclear D gene. In germline, CDR1 is MDHEN, CDR2 SYDVKM. Trimming shortened V by 2 bases and J by 0 bases, and 5 bases separated the two germline ends. This CDR3 has 14 amino acids. CDR3 sequence (DNA): TGTGCCAGCAGTTTAGTGTATAGCAATCAGCCCCAGCATTTT. It is translated as CASSLVYSNQPQHF.

This clone was counted a few times. The genes are TRBV6-1 and TRBJ1-1; D not resolved. V lost 7 bases to trimming and J lost 1 base, with 10 bases between them. The V gene's germline CDR1 is MNHNS and CDR2 SASEGT. This CDR3 contains 13 residues. The CDR3 nucleotides read TGTGCCAGCAAAGGCCGAGGGAACACTGAAGCTTTCTTT. Protein product: CASKGRGNTEAFF.

This clone appeared once. V and J are TRBV29-1 and TRBJ2-7; D may be TRBD1 (6 bases). Trimming pared 7 bases from V and 3 bases from J, leaving 19 bases between. The CDR3 has 14 residues. From germline, CDR1 is SQVTM and CDR2 ANQGSEA. This chain's CDR3 is CSARGSGVGYEQYF. In DNA, the CDR3 is TGCAGCGCCAGAGGTTCAGGGGTCGGCTACGAGCAGTACTTC.

Worth noting for this clone: The sample holds other DNA sequences that translate to the same CDR3. The V gene is TRBV18, the J gene TRBJ2-1, with TRBD2 identical over 14 bases. CDR1 is KGHSH, CDR2 LQKENI, per germline. Trimming removed 3 bases from V and 5 bases from J; junction bases left unmatched: 3. The CDR3 contains 16 residues. CDR3 region: CASSPGLAGGNNEQFF. The CDR3 coding sequence is TGTGCCAGCTCACCTGGACTAGCGGGGGGTAACAATGAGCAGTTCTTC. The full variable domain, its missing parts supplied by reference TRBV18 and TRBJ2-1, is NAGVMQNPRHLVRRRGQEARLRCSPMKGHSHVYWYRQLPEEGLKFMVYLQKENIIDESGMPKERFSAEFPKEGPSILRIQQVVRGDSAAYFCASSPGLAGGNNEQFFGPGTRLTVL.

V is TRBV6-5 and J is TRBJ2-5; 7 nucleotides match TRBD2. With the DNA end fitting TRBJ2-7 better, the J assignment may be wrong. The CDR3 is 16 residues long. Germline V CDR1 and CDR2: MNHEY, SVGAGI. The chain's CDR3 is CASSYDSGTTIYEQYF. CDR3 DNA: TGTGCCAGCAGTTACGACTCCGGGACTACCATCTACGAGCAGTACTTC.

CDR3 loop: CASSDFNRGPNYGYTF. The CDR3 DNA reads as TGTGCCAGCAGTGACTTCAACAGGGGACCTAACTATGGCTACACCTTC. V is TRBV6-6 and J is TRBJ1-2; the match to TRBD1 covers 7 bases. The germline V gene has CDR1 MNHNY and CDR2 SVGAGI (reference sequence). There are 16 residues in the CDR3. Trimming cost V 5 bases and J 0 bases; bases outside gene matches: 9.

The chain employs TRBV9 and TRBJ2-2; TRBD2 aligns across 11 bases. This CDR3 is built from 16 residues. V was clipped by 3 bases and J by 3 bases; unmatched bases: 4. CDR1 is SGDLS and CDR2 is YYNGEE in the germline V gene. The CDR3 spells CASSATSGGYTGELFF. CDR3 DNA sequence: TGTGCCAGCAGCGCTACTAGCGGGGGCTACACCGGGGAGCTGTTTTTT.

This chain links TRBV2 with TRBJ1-1, with D uncertain. The CDR3 consists of 12 residues. Deletions cut 8 bases from V and 5 bases from J, with 12 bases between. Germline V gene sequence: CDR1 SNHLY, CDR2 FYNNEI. The CDR3 DNA is TGTGCCAGCCACCGTGACGGGACTGAAGCTTTCTTT. Residues: CASHRDGTEAFF.

The V gene is TRBV6-6, the J gene TRBJ1-6; D is uncertain. Germline lookup yields CDR1 MNHNY and CDR2 SVGAGI (reference sequence). V gave up 6 bases and J gave up 0 bases, with 12 bases separating them. The CDR3 has 16 amino acids. The CDR3 nucleotides read TGTGCCAGCAGACGCCGGGGAGACTCCTATAATTCACCCCTCCACTTT. Amino acids: CASRRRGDSYNSPLHF.

The rearrangement links TRBV9 to TRBJ2-1, with 7 bases identical to TRBD1. Germline V gene data show CDR1 as SGDLS and CDR2 as YYNGEE. The J segment lost 5 bases and the V segment lost 4 bases, leaving 0 bases of the junction unmatched. This CDR3 has 12 amino acids. CDR3 sequence (DNA): TGTGCCAGCAGCAGGGGGCACAATGAGCAGTTCTTC. It encodes CASSRGHNEQFF.

V is TRBV13 and J is TRBJ1-5; 7 nucleotides match TRBD1. The length of the CDR3 is 14 residues. V trimming: 3 bases; J trimming: 2 bases; junction bases outside the gene matches: 1. Germline CDR1 reads PRHDT; CDR2 reads FYEKMQ (reference sequence). The CDR3 DNA sequence: TGTGCCAGCAGCTTTGGACAGGGCAATCAGCCCCAGCATTTT. It is translated as CASSFGQGNQPQHF.

V gene TRBV27 combines with J gene TRBJ2-2; 7 nucleotides agree with TRBD2. Germline values: CDR1 MNHEY, CDR2 SMNVEV (reference sequence). This CDR3 comprises 17 residues. V was pared by 5 bases and J by 6 bases, with 15 bases of the junction left unmatched. CDR3 loop: CASSPILGSGVAGELFF. The CDR3 DNA reads TGTGCCAGCAGTCCCATCCTTGGGAGCGGGGTAGCCGGGGAGCTGTTTTTT.

The chain couples TRBV4-1 to TRBJ2-1; D may be TRBD2 (6 bases). The CDR3 runs to 17 residues. Trimming shortened V by 1 base and J by 4 bases, and 17 bases separated the two germline ends. Germline CDR1 and CDR2: MGHRA and YSYEKL. The CDR3 nucleotides are TGCGCCAGCAGCCAAGGTTTACTCGGGGGAAAATACAATGAGCAGTTCTTC. It yields the protein CASSQGLLGGKYNEQFF.

The rearrangement joins TRBV28 to TRBJ1-1; TRBD1 might be the D (5 bases). This CDR3 spans 14 amino acids. CDR1 is MDHEN, CDR2 SYDVKM, per germline. Trimming removed 6 bases from V and 5 bases from J, with 16 bases in between. The CDR3 spells CASSRSGGVTEAFF. The CDR3 DNA reads as TGTGCCAGCAGCCGCTCCGGGGGGGTTACTGAAGCTTTCTTT.

The rearrangement uses TRBV5-6 and TRBJ2-1, with a tentative D call TRBD2 (5 bases). Germline CDR1 reads SGHDT; CDR2 reads YYEEEE. The CDR3 covers 14 residues. The V end was cut by 1 base, the J end by 12 bases, with 17 bases between. The CDR3 sequence: CASSLTSSWSGQFF. The CDR3 bases are TGTGCCAGCAGCTTGACTAGTAGTTGGAGTGGGCAGTTCTTC.

The gene calls are TRBV10-1 and TRBJ2-7, with 9 bases that match TRBD1. This CDR3 has 14 residues. Germline V gives CDR1 WNHNN, CDR2 SYGVQD (reference sequence). V lost 4 bases, J lost 0 bases, and 1 base stayed unmatched. The CDR3 bases are TGCGCCAGCAGTGTGGGACAGGGCTCCTACGAGCAGTACTTC. As protein: CASSVGQGSYEQYF.

The chain carries TRBV5-1 and TRBJ2-5, with D maybe TRBD1 (6 bases). Germline V CDR1 and CDR2: SGHRS, YFSETQ. The CDR3 totals 16 residues. Trimming left V 1 base short and J 4 bases short, with 17 bases between. CDR3 sequence (DNA): TGCGCCAGCAGCTTGATTCCGGTGACAGGACCAGAGACCCAGTACTTC. This gives the protein CASSLIPVTGPETQYF.

V gene TRBV7-9 combines with J gene TRBJ2-7; the match to TRBD1 covers 7 bases. This CDR3 is 15 amino acids long. CDR1 SEHNR and CDR2 FQNEAQ come from the germline V gene (reference sequence). V lost 4 bases to trimming and J lost 0 bases; unmatched junction nucleotides: 6. Here the CDR3 DNA reads TGTGCCAGCAGCTGGGACAGATCACGCTCCTACGAGCAGTACTTC. As protein: CASSWDRSRSYEQYF. The variable domain in full, with the rest retrieved from reference TRBV7-9 and TRBJ2-7, is DTGVSQNPRHKITKRGQNVTFRCDPISEHNRLYWYRQTLGQGPEFLTYFQNEAQLEKSRLLSDRFSAERPKGSFSTLEIQRTEQGDSAMYLCASSWDRSRSYEQYFGPGTRLTVT.

The CDR3 is CAISTDRVAQHF. CDR3 bases: TGTGCCATCAGTACGGACAGGGTAGCCCAGCATTTT. This chain links TRBV10-3 with TRBJ1-5; 8 nucleotides align to TRBD1. The germline V gene encodes CDR1 ENHRY and CDR2 SYGVKD. This CDR3 comprises 12 residues. After removal of 5 bases from V and 11 bases from J, the junction contained 5 bases not matched to a gene.

The chain employs TRBV5-5 and TRBJ1-5, with 9 bases lining up with TRBD1. V lost 4 bases to trimming and J lost 6 bases; unmatched junction nucleotides: 11. This CDR3 comprises 16 residues. Per germline, CDR1 SGHKS and CDR2 YYEKEE (reference sequence). The CDR3 sequence: CASSLLTGGGSQPQHF. The CDR3 DNA sequence: TGTGCCAGCAGCCTACTAACAGGGGGCGGATCTCAGCCCCAGCATTTT.

The chain has TRBV29-1 and TRBJ1-3; 7 nucleotides agree with TRBD1. The CDR3 runs 13 residues. Trimming took 5 bases from V and 4 from J; bases not matched to a gene: 5. Germline assignment: CDR1 SQVTM and CDR2 ANQGSEA. CDR3 sequence: CSVRAGGGNTIYF. In nucleotides, the CDR3 is TGCAGCGTTCGGGCAGGGGGAGGAAACACCATATATTTT.

The CDR3 is CASSYSRGASGAQYF. The CDR3 nucleotides are TGTGCCAGCAGTTACTCACGCGGGGCCTCGGGGGCCCAGTACTTC. The J gene is TRBJ2-5, the V gene TRBV6-5, with D perhaps matching TRBD2 (6 bases). This CDR3 spans 15 amino acids. Germline V gene lookup returns CDR1 MNHEY and CDR2 SVGAGI. The V and J ends lost 0 bases and 9 bases respectively, with 17 bases between them.

The chain recombines TRBV7-8 with TRBJ2-1, with 8 bases lining up with TRBD2. V was clipped by 5 bases and J by 4 bases; unmatched bases: 4. Germline assignment: CDR1 SGHVS and CDR2 FQNEAQ. This CDR3 is built from 14 residues. The DNA for the CDR3 is TGTGCCAGCAGCCGGGGGGGGATTTACAATGAGCAGTTCTTC. This sequence encodes CASSRGGIYNEQFF.

This clone was detected a few times. This chain links TRBV15 with TRBJ2-7, with TRBD2 identical over 9 bases. The germline V gene has CDR1 LNHNV and CDR2 YYDKDF (reference sequence). Trimming took 4 bases from V and 3 from J; bases not matched to a gene: 10. The CDR3 is 16 residues long. CDR3 in DNA: TGTGCCACCAGCATTTACCGACTAGCGGAGGACTACGAGCAGTACTTC. Translated, it gives CATSIYRLAEDYEQYF.

This clone was counted only a few times. This chain uses TRBV11-2 with TRBJ2-1; 9 nucleotides align to TRBD1. CDR3 size: 14 residues. Trimming cost V 5 bases and J 6 bases; bases outside gene matches: 5. Germline CDR1 and CDR2: SGHAT and FQNNGV. CDR3 in DNA: TGTGCCAGCAGCAGGGACAGGGTAAGCAATGAGCAGTTCTTC. Translating it yields CASSRDRVSNEQFF.

In this sample, this clone turned up once. The rearrangement uses TRBV5-1 and TRBJ1-4; tentative D call: TRBD1 (6 bases). The V gene's germline CDR1 is SGHRS and CDR2 YFSETQ. The CDR3 contains 14 residues. The V end was cut by 4 bases, the J end by 7 bases, with 14 bases between. This CDR3 reads CASSTYQGSEKLFF. In nucleotides, the CDR3 is TGCGCCAGCAGCACCTACCAGGGGAGTGAAAAACTGTTTTTT. Supplemented by reference TRBV5-1 and TRBJ1-4, the full variable domain reads KAGVTQTPRYLIKTRGQQVTLSCSPISGHRSVSWYQQTPGQGLQFLFEYFSETQRNKGNFPGRFSGRQFSNSRSEMNVSTLELGDSALYLCASSTYQGSEKLFFGSGTQLSVL.

V gene TRBV18 combines with J gene TRBJ1-6; 10 nucleotides agree with TRBD1. This CDR3 region has 14 residues. The V gene's germline CDR1 is KGHSH and CDR2 LQKENI. J lost 8 bases, V lost 4 bases, and 2 bases had no gene match. The CDR3 DNA is TGTGCCAGCTCACAGGGGACAGGGGATTCACCCCTCCACTTT. It is translated as CASSQGTGDSPLHF.

In the case of this clone: Other DNA sequences from this sample encode an identical CDR3 as well. This chain links TRBV18 with TRBJ1-3, with TRBD1 matching over 9 bases. The CDR3 length is 15 residues. After removal of 5 bases from V and 1 base from J, the junction contained 3 bases not matched to a gene. Germline-derived CDR1 and CDR2 are KGHSH and LQKENI. CDR3 sequence (DNA): TGTGCCAGCTCAGAGGGACAGGGTTCTGGAAACACCATATATTTT. Translation: CASSEGQGSGNTIYF.

The chain combines TRBV5-4 with TRBJ2-5, with D perhaps TRBD2 (5 bases). The germline V and J ends were trimmed by 0 bases and 2 bases, with 11 bases remaining between them. The germline V gene has CDR1 SGHNT and CDR2 YYREEE (reference sequence). The CDR3 consists of 15 residues. CDR3 amino acids: CASSLAGLIQETQYF. The CDR3 DNA is TGTGCCAGCAGCTTGGCTGGACTGATTCAAGAGACCCAGTACTTC.

The chain is built from TRBV4-2 and TRBJ2-7, with 12 bases aligning to TRBD2. Unmatched junction bases numbered 5, after V lost 2 bases and J lost 0 bases. Germline V CDR1 and CDR2: LGHNA, YNFKEQ. The CDR3 spans 17 residues. This CDR3 reads CASSQTTSGGISYEQYF. CDR3 DNA: TGTGCCAGCAGCCAAACAACTAGCGGGGGGATCTCCTACGAGCAGTACTTC.

V usage is TRBV27 and J usage is TRBJ1-5; D unclear. The CDR3 sequence is 15 residues long. The V and J ends lost 4 bases and 0 bases respectively, with 10 bases between them. The germline CDR1 and CDR2 sequences are MNHEY and SMNVEV (reference sequence). Here the CDR3 reads CASSYSRGSNQPQHF. The CDR3 nucleotides are TGTGCCAGCAGTTATTCTCGCGGTAGCAATCAGCCCCAGCATTTT.